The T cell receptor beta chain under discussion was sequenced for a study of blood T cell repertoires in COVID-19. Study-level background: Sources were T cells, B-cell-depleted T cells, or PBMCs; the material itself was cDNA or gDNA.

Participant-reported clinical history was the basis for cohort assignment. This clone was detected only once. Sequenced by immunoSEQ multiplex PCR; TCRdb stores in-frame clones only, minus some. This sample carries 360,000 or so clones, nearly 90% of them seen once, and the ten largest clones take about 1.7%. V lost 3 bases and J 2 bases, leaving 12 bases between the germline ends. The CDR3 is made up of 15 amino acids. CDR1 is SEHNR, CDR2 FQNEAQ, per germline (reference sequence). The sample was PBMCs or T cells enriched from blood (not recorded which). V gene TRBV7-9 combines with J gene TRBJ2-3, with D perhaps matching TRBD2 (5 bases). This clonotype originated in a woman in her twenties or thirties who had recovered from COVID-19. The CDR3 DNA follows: TGTGCCAGCAGCTTTACGGACTGGTACACAGATACGCAGTATTTT. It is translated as CASSFTDWYTDTQYF.